These T cell receptor beta chains were read from a single sample in a study of T cell repertoires in cytomegalovirus infection. MiXCR, applied by TCRdb to the reads, yields one record per CDR3 protein. Altogether over 250,000 distinct CDR3 sequences are present, under 25% being singletons, with the ten largest covering approximately 19%. These receptors' targets are unknown. The source was cultured PBMCs, collected from culture after CMV antigen stimulation. These receptors were collected from a human donor in good health (CMV status not recorded). Some clones in this sample may be carry-over from other donors' samples. Both conserved end residues are part of each CDR3. D genes are given only for firm matches. Size tells how often a clone was seen (once, few, many) or the class of an expanded clone, and some rows leave it out.

CDR3nt: TGTGCCAGCAGCTTAATGGTTCAGATGAACACTGAAGCTTTCTTT
CDR3aa: CASSLMVQMNTEAFF
v_gene: TRBV7-2
j_gene: TRBJ1-1
abundance: many
d_gene: -

CDR3nt: TGTGCCAGTAGTATTTCTAGCGGTCCCTACAATGAGCAGTTCTTC
CDR3aa: CASSISSGPYNEQFF
v_gene: TRBV19
j_gene: TRBJ2-1
abundance: -
d_gene: TRBD2

CDR3nt: TGTGCCACCAGTGACCAGGGGCAGGGGGCCGCCGGGGAGCTGTTTTTT
CDR3aa: CATSDQGQGAAGELFF
v_gene: TRBV24-1
j_gene: TRBJ2-2
abundance: -
d_gene: TRBD1

CDR3nt: TGTGCCAGCAGACAACGGGGGAGTTTACAAGAGACCCAGTACTTC
CDR3aa: CASRQRGSLQETQYF
v_gene: TRBV6-5
j_gene: TRBJ2-5
abundance: few
d_gene: -

CDR3nt: TGTGCCATCAGCGGATCGGGAAACGGGGGCAGTACTGAAGCTTTCTTT
CDR3aa: CAISGSGNGGSTEAFF
v_gene: TRBV10-3
j_gene: TRBJ1-1
abundance: few
d_gene: -

CDR3nt: TGTGCCAGCAGCTTAGATAAGTTTAGCGGATACAATGAGCAGTTCTTC
CDR3aa: CASSLDKFSGYNEQFF
v_gene: TRBV11-1
j_gene: TRBJ2-1
abundance: many
d_gene: -

CDR3nt: TGTGCCAGCAGCTTAGCACTAGCGGGAGCGGCAGATACGCAGTATTTT
CDR3aa: CASSLALAGAADTQYF
v_gene: TRBV7-2
j_gene: TRBJ2-3
abundance: many
d_gene: TRBD2

CDR3nt: TGTGCCAGCAGCTTACCTGCCGTTGGAGAGCAGTTCTTC
CDR3aa: CASSLPAVGEQFF
v_gene: TRBV7-2
j_gene: TRBJ2-1
abundance: many
d_gene: -

CDR3nt: TGTGCCACTGGAGGGTACAATGAGCAGTTCTTC
CDR3aa: CATGGYNEQFF
v_gene: TRBV7-2
j_gene: TRBJ2-1
abundance: few
d_gene: -

CDR3nt: TGTGCCAGCAGCCATGGACAGTTCACAGATACGCAGTATTTT
CDR3aa: CASSHGQFTDTQYF
v_gene: TRBV7-2
j_gene: TRBJ2-3
abundance: many
d_gene: -

CDR3nt: TGTGCCAGCAGCCGCGGGGGCCGGGACAGCTATTTCTATGGCTACACCTTC
CDR3aa: CASSRGGRDSYFYGYTF
v_gene: TRBV27
j_gene: TRBJ1-2
abundance: few
d_gene: TRBD1

CDR3nt: TGTGCCTGGAGTATGCGGGCTCCGGGTTCGACCCAGCATTTT
CDR3aa: CAWSMRAPGSTQHF
v_gene: TRBV30
j_gene: TRBJ1-5
abundance: few
d_gene: -

CDR3nt: TGTGCCAGCAGCTTATCTGCCAGGCGGGAGAGTGGCTACACCTTC
CDR3aa: CASSLSARRESGYTF
v_gene: TRBV7-9
j_gene: TRBJ1-2
abundance: -
d_gene: -

CDR3nt: TGTGCCTGGAGCGCCCAGGGGACAGATTATGGCTACACCTTC
CDR3aa: CAWSAQGTDYGYTF
v_gene: TRBV30
j_gene: TRBJ1-2
abundance: -
d_gene: TRBD1

CDR3nt: TGTGCCAGCAGTGAGGCACCGGGCGGGGAGCTGTTTTTT
CDR3aa: CASSEAPGGELFF
v_gene: TRBV7-6
j_gene: TRBJ2-2
abundance: many
d_gene: -

CDR3nt: TGTGCCAGCAGTTACTCCCTCGGCGGCAGCTCCTACAATGAGCAGTTCTTC
CDR3aa: CASSYSLGGSSYNEQFF
v_gene: TRBV6-6
j_gene: TRBJ2-1
abundance: few
d_gene: -

CDR3nt: TGCAGCGTTACAGGGACTAGCTTCACAGATACGCAGTATTTT
CDR3aa: CSVTGTSFTDTQYF
v_gene: TRBV29-1
j_gene: TRBJ2-3
abundance: few
d_gene: TRBD2

CDR3nt: TGTGCCAGCAGCCAGGCTACAGGAGGAAACACCATATATTTT
CDR3aa: CASSQATGGNTIYF
v_gene: TRBV7-2
j_gene: TRBJ1-3
abundance: many
d_gene: -

CDR3nt: TGTGCCAGCCAGCGGGGCCTCACAGATACGCAGTATTTT
CDR3aa: CASQRGLTDTQYF
v_gene: TRBV7-9
j_gene: TRBJ2-3
abundance: -
d_gene: TRBD2

CDR3nt: TGTGCCAGTAGTATAGTTCATAATAGCAATCAGCCCCAGCATTTT
CDR3aa: CASSIVHNSNQPQHF
v_gene: TRBV19
j_gene: TRBJ1-5
abundance: once
d_gene: -

CDR3nt: TGTGCCAGCTTTCTGTCAGGTGGCACTGAAGCTTTCTTT
CDR3aa: CASFLSGGTEAFF
v_gene: TRBV6-1
j_gene: TRBJ1-1
abundance: few
d_gene: -

CDR3nt: TGCGCCAGCAGTGAGTCTGTCTTATTAGCCCAGGAGGATGGCTACACCTTC
CDR3aa: CASSESVLLAQEDGYTF
v_gene: TRBV10-2
j_gene: TRBJ1-2
abundance: -
d_gene: -

CDR3nt: TGTGCCAGCAGCCCCGGGACAGGGGATCGGGGGCAGTTCTTC
CDR3aa: CASSPGTGDRGQFF
v_gene: TRBV7-8
j_gene: TRBJ2-1
abundance: many
d_gene: TRBD1

CDR3nt: TGTGCCAGCTCACTCGGGACCCAGTACATTGAGCAGTTCTTC
CDR3aa: CASSLGTQYIEQFF
v_gene: TRBV18
j_gene: TRBJ2-1
abundance: few
d_gene: -

CDR3nt: TGTGCCAGTAGAATACAGGGGGCGCTCACTGAAGCTTTCTTT
CDR3aa: CASRIQGALTEAFF
v_gene: TRBV19
j_gene: TRBJ1-1
abundance: -
d_gene: TRBD1

CDR3nt: TGTGCCAGCAGTTTGGGAAGTAGTCCCGGGGAGCTGTTTTTT
CDR3aa: CASSLGSSPGELFF
v_gene: TRBV27
j_gene: TRBJ2-2
abundance: few
d_gene: -

CDR3nt: TGTGCCAGCAGTAAAAGAGGGCAACTAGCGGGAGGGCCGACAGATACGCAGTATTTT
CDR3aa: CASSKRGQLAGGPTDTQYF
v_gene: TRBV6-1
j_gene: TRBJ2-3
abundance: many
d_gene: TRBD2

CDR3nt: TGTGCCAGCAGCTCTATTATACCCCCGTCGGAGCGGCCCTTATACGGGGAGCTGTTTTTT
CDR3aa: CASSSIIPPSERPLYGELFF
v_gene: TRBV7-2
j_gene: TRBJ2-2
abundance: few
d_gene: -

CDR3nt: TGTGCCACCAGTGGGCCCCACTCGAGACTAGCGGAGCAAGAGACCCAGTACTTC
CDR3aa: CATSGPHSRLAEQETQYF
v_gene: TRBV24-1
j_gene: TRBJ2-5
abundance: -
d_gene: TRBD2

CDR3nt: TGTGCCAGCCCGGGACTAGCGGGAGATATTGAGCAGTTCTTC
CDR3aa: CASPGLAGDIEQFF
v_gene: TRBV6-6
j_gene: TRBJ2-1
abundance: many
d_gene: TRBD2

CDR3nt: TGTGCCAGCAGCCTTCTAGCGGGAGGGTCAGATACGCAGTATTTT
CDR3aa: CASSLLAGGSDTQYF
v_gene: TRBV6-6
j_gene: TRBJ2-3
abundance: -
d_gene: TRBD2